This TCR beta chain is drawn from a study of PD-1 blockade in classical Hodgkin lymphoma. Study findings and constraints: Healthy donors reportedly exceeded newly diagnosed patients in baseline TCR diversity. Although disease activity or prior therapy may be involved, causes of the repertoire differences remain undefined.

Time point given: cycle 4 day 1 (C4D1), after 6 weeks of nivolumab. All patients experienced relapse after autologous stem cell transplantation, and brentuximab vedotin exposure was variable. Profiled with immunoSEQ multiplex PCR; TCRdb holds only in-frame clones, not every one. The repertoire holds under 45,000 clones, with nearly 70% as singletons. Comments on this clone: The antigen remains undetermined.

The CDR3 is made up of 12 amino acids. CDR1 is SGHRS, CDR2 YFSETQ, per germline. V lost 4 bases, J lost 7 bases, and 2 bases stayed unmatched. Material: peripheral blood mononuclear cells (PBMCs), obtained before the fourth cycle of nivolumab. The clonotype originates from a human donor with classical Hodgkin lymphoma. This chain links TRBV5-1 with TRBJ2-1, with 7 bases identical to TRBD1. The CDR3 protein is CASSEGQNEQFF. CDR3 in DNA: TGCGCCAGCAGCGAGGGACAGAATGAGCAGTTCTTC.